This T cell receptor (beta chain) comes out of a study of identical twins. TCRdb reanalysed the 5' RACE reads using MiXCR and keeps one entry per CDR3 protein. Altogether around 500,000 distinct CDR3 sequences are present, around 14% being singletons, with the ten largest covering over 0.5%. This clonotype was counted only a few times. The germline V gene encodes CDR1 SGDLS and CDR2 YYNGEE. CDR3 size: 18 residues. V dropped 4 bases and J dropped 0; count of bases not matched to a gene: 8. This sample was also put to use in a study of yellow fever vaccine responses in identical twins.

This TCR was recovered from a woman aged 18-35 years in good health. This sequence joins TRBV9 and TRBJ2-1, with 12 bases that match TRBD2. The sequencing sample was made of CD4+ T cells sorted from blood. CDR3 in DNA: TGTGCCAGCAGCTCCGGACTAGCGGGACAGAGCTCCTACAATGAGCAGTTCTTC. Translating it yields CASSSGLAGQSSYNEQFF. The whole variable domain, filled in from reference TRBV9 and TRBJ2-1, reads DSGVTQTPKHLITATGQRVTLRCSPRSGDLSVYWYQQSLDQGLQFLIQYYNGEERAKGNILERFSAQQFPDLHSELNLSSLELGDSALYFCASSSGLAGQSSYNEQFFGPGTRLTVL.